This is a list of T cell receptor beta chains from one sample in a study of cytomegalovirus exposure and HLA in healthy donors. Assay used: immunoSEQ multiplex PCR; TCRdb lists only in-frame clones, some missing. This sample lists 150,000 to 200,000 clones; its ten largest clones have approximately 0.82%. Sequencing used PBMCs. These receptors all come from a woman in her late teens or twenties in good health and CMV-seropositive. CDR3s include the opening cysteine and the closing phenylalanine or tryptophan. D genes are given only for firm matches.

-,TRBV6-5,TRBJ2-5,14,TGTGCCAGCAGTTACTCCGGGGGCCAAGAGACCCAGTACTTC,CASSYSGGQETQYF
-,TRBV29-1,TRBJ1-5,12,TGCAGCGTTGGCGATAGCAATCAGCCCCAGCATTTT,CSVGDSNQPQHF
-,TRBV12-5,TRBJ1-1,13,TGTGCTAGTGGTTTGGTACTCGGGTCGGGGACTTTCTTT,CASGLVLGSGTFF
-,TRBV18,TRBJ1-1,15,TGTGCCAGCTCACCCAGACGGGGTATCAACACTGAAGCTTTCTTT,CASSPRRGINTEAFF
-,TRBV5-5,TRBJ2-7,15,TGTGCCAGCAGCCGGGACTTACACAGCTCCTACGAGCAGTACTTC,CASSRDLHSSYEQYF
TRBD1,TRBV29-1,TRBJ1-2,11,TGCAGCGCCCAGGGGGCCTATGGCTACACCTTC,CSAQGAYGYTF
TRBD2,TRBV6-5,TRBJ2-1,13,TGTGCCAGCGCCCTAGCGGGAATTAATGAGCAGTTCTTC,CASALAGINEQFF
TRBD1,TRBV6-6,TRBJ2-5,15,TGTGCCAGCAGTAAGGACAGGGTAAAGGGGGAGACCCAGTACTTC,CASSKDRVKGETQYF
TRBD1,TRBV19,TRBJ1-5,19,TGTGCCAGTAGTATGTGGGGACAGGGGGCCGGCGTTAGCAATCAGCCCCAGCATTTT,CASSMWGQGAGVSNQPQHF
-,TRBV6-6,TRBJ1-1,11,TGTGCCAGCACCGGGAACACTGAAGCTTTCTTT,CASTGNTEAFF
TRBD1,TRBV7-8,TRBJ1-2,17,TGTGCCAGCACCCGAGACCCCCACAGGGGCGAAGGCTATGGCTACACCTTC,CASTRDPHRGEGYGYTF
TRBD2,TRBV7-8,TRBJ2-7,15,TGTGCCAGCAGCTTAGAGGCTAGCGGGAGAAACGAGCAGTACTTC,CASSLEASGRNEQYF
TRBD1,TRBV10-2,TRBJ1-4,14,TGCGCCAGCAGTGTGACAGGGGTACATGAAAAACTGTTTTTT,CASSVTGVHEKLFF
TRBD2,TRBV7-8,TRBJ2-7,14,TGTGCCAGCAGCTTCCCGGGACTAGCTGGGGAGCAGTACTTC,CASSFPGLAGEQYF
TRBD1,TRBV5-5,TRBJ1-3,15,TGTGCCAGCAGCCTCAGGGGGCGCCTCGGAAACACCATATATTTT,CASSLRGRLGNTIYF
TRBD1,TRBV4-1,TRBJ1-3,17,TGCGCCAGCAGCCAAGAGGACAGGCCTATCGCTGGAAACACCATATATTTT,CASSQEDRPIAGNTIYF
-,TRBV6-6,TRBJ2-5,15,TGTGCCAGCAGTTACCCACAGGGTGCCCAAGAGACCCAGTACTTC,CASSYPQGAQETQYF
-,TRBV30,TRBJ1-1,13,TGTGCCTGGAGGAGGGTGGGGAACACTGAAGCTTTCTTT,CAWRRVGNTEAFF
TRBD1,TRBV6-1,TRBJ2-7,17,TGTGCCAGCAGTGAATTTATGTGGGGACAGGGGGTCTACGAGCAGTACTTC,CASSEFMWGQGVYEQYF
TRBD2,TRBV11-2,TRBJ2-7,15,TGTGCCAGCAGCTTAGGAACTAGCGGTCTCTACGAGCAGTACTTC,CASSLGTSGLYEQYF
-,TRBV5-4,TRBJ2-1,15,TGTGCCAGCAGCTTGGAGCCCGGGGAATACGATGAGCAGTTCTTC,CASSLEPGEYDEQFF
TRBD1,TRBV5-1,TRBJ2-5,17,TGCGCCAGCAGCTGGTTCGGGGGACAGGGGGATGAAGAGACCCAGTACTTC,CASSWFGGQGDEETQYF
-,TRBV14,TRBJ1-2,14,TGTGCCAGCAGCCCCCGCTTTAATAGAGCCGGCTACACCTTC,CASSPRFNRAGYTF
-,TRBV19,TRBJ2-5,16,TGTGCCAGTAGTACCGCCGGGACAAAAAGGGGAGAGACCCAGTACTTC,CASSTAGTKRGETQYF
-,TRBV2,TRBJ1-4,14,TGTGCCAGCAATTTACAGGGTGCTAATGAAAAACTGTTTTTT,CASNLQGANEKLFF
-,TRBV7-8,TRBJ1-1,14,TGTGCCAGCAGCTTTGGGCAGATGAACACTGAAGCTTTCTTT,CASSFGQMNTEAFF
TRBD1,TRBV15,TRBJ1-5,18,TGTGCCACCAGCAGAGATCGGCAGGGGGGATATAGCAATCAGCCCCAGCATTTT,CATSRDRQGGYSNQPQHF
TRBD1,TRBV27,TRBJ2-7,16,TGTGCCAGCAGTTCGGGACAGGGGTCGACCTCCTACGAGCAGTACTTC,CASSSGQGSTSYEQYF
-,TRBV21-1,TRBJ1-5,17,TGTGCCAGCAGCAGAATCCCCGCTACCTGTAGCAATCAGCCCCAGCATTTT,CASSRIPATCSNQPQHF
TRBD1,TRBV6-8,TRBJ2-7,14,TGTGCCAGCAGTTATCGCGACAGGGCCTACGAGCAGTACTTC,CASSYRDRAYEQYF
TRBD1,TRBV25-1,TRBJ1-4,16,TGTGCCAGCAGTGCCGGGACAGGGATAGTGGATGAAAAACTGTTTTTT,CASSAGTGIVDEKLFF
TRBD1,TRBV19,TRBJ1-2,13,TGTGCCAGTAGGCCGGACAGGGCCTATGGCTACACCTTC,CASRPDRAYGYTF
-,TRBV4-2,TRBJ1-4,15,TGTGCCAGCAGCCAAGAACCTGGAGTTGGTGAAAAACTGTTTTTT,CASSQEPGVGEKLFF
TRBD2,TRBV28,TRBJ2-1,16,TGTGCCAGCGGGACCGGGGGGGCGGGTTCCTACAATGAGCAGTTCTTC,CASGTGGAGSYNEQFF
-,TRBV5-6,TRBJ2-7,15,TGTGCCAGCAGCTGGGGCCTCTTAGGTACCTACGAGCAGTACTTC,CASSWGLLGTYEQYF
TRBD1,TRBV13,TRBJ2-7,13,TGTGCCAGCAGCTTACAGGGGGCCAACGAGCAGTACTTC,CASSLQGANEQYF
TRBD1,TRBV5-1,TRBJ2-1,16,TGCGCCAGCAGCTTCACAGGGGCCAGAGGGTCCACTGAGCAGTTCTTC,CASSFTGARGSTEQFF
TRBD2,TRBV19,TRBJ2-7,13,TGTGCCAGTAGTATGAGGGGACTAGACGAGCAGTACTTC,CASSMRGLDEQYF
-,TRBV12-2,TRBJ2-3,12,TGTGCAAGTCGGGCGGGACAGGACATCGGGTATTTT,CASRAGQDIGYF
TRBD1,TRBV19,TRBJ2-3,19,TGTGCCACGAAATTCCCCATCACCCGGGACAGGAGTAGCACAGATACGCAGTATTTT,CATKFPITRDRSSTDTQYF
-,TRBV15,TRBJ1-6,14,TGTGCCACCAGCAGGTCCGGCAGGGATGCGCCCCTCCACTTT,CATSRSGRDAPLHF
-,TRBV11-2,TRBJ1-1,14,TGTGCCAGCAGCTTAGAGATCAGGAACACTGAAGCTTTCTTT,CASSLEIRNTEAFF
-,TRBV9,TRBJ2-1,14,TGTGCCAGCAGCCCCAGAGGGAGTTACAATGAGCAGTTCTTC,CASSPRGSYNEQFF
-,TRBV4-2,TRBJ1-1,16,TGTGCCAGCAGCCAAGAGGGGGGGTGGGTGAACACTGAAGCTTTCTTT,CASSQEGGWVNTEAFF
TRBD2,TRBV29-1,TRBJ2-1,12,TGCAGCGTTAAACGGGGGGGCAATGAGCAGTTCTTC,CSVKRGGNEQFF
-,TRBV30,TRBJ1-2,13,TGTGCCTGGGGGAGGACGTCGATATTAGGCTACACCTTC,CAWGRTSILGYTF
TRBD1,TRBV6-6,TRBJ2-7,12,TGTGCCAGCAGAACAGGGGGGTACGAGCAGTACTTC,CASRTGGYEQYF
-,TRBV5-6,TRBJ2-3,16,TGTGCCAGCAGCTTGGGTACTAGCAGTGGCACAGATACGCAGTATTTT,CASSLGTSSGTDTQYF
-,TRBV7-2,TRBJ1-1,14,TGTGCCAGCAGCCCCGACAGCAGGAACACTGAAGCTTTCTTT,CASSPDSRNTEAFF
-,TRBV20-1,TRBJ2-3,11,TGCAGTGCCCGATCGGGGAGTACGCAGTATTTT,CSARSGSTQYF
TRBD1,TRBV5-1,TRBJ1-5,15,TGCGCCAGCAGCTGGGGGACAGATAGCAATCAGCCCCAGCATTTT,CASSWGTDSNQPQHF
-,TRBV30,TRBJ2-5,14,TGTGCCTGGAGGCCAGAGGCGTTTCAAGAGACCCAGTACTTC,CAWRPEAFQETQYF
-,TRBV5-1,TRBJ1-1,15,TGCGCCAGCACCCTGACAGGCGGTCTTAGCACTGAAGCTTTCTTT,CASTLTGGLSTEAFF
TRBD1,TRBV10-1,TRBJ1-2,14,TGCGCCAGCAGTGATGGGACAGCCACCTATGGCTACACCTTC,CASSDGTATYGYTF
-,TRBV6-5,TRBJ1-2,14,TGTGCCAGCAGTGAGCGGAGGGCCAGATGGGGCTACACCTTC,CASSERRARWGYTF
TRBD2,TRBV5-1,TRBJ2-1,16,TGCGCCAGCAGCTCCCGGACTAGCGCATCCTACAATGAGCAGTTCTTC,CASSSRTSASYNEQFF
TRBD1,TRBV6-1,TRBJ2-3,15,TGTGCCAGCAGACGGACAGGGAGTGGCACAGATACGCAGTATTTT,CASRRTGSGTDTQYF